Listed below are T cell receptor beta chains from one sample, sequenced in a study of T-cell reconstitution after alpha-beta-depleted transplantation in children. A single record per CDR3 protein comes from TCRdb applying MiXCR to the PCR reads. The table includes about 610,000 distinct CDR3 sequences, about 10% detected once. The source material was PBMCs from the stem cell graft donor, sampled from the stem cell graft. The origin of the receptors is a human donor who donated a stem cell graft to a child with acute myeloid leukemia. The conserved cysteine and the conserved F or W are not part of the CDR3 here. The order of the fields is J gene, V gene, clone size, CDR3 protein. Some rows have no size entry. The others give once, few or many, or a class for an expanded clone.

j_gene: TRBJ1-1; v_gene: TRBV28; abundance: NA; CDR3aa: ASSTRLEAF
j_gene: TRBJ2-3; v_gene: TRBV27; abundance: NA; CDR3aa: ASTSSGRYTQY
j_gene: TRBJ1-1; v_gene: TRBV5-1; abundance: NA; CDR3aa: ASGRGGNTEAF
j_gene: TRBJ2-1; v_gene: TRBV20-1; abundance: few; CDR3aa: SATSGNYDEQF
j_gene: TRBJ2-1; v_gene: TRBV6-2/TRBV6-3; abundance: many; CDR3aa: ASSYSSISPLDNEQF
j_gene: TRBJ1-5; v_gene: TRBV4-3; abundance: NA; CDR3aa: ASSQHVRGLSNQPQH
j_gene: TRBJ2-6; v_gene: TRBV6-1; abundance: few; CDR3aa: ASSWNPGANVLT
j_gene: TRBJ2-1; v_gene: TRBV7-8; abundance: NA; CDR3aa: ASSLGSLGRNEQF
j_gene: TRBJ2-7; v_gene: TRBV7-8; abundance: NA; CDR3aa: ASSFITTSGTEQY
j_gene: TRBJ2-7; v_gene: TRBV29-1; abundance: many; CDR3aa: SVESRGESYEQY
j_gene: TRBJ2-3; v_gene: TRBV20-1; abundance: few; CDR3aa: SANRLAGDTDTQY
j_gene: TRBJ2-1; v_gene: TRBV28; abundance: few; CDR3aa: ASTRTSGGYNEQF
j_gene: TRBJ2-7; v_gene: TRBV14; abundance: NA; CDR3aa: ASSLSGRRAYEQY
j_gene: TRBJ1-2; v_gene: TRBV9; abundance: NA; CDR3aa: ASSSDRDGFNYGYT
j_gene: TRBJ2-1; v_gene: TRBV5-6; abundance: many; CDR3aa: ASSVIRRSYNEQF
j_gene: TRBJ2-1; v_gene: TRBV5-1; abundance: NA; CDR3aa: ASSLGPRGPQHTYNEQF
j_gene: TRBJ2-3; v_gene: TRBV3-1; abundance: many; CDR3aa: ASSPGLQTSTDTQY
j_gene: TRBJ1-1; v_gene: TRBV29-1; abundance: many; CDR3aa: SVLLNTEAF
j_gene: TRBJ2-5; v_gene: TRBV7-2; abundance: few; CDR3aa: ASRGLAQETQY
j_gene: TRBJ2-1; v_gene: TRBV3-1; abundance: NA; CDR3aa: ASSQESGGYNEQF
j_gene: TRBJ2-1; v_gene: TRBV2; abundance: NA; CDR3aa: ASSRGLAYYNEQF
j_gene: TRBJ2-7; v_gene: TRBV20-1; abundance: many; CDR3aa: SAGFYEQY
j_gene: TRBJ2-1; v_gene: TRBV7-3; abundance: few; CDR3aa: ASSPTGLPVFYNEQF
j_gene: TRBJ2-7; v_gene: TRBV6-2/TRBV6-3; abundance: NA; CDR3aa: ASSSLAGINEQY
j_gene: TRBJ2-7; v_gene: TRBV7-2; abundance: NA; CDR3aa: ASSLRLESYEQY
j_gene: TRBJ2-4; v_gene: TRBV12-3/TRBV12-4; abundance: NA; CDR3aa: ASSFGLTGNIQY
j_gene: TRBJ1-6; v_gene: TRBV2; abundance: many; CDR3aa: ASSDDGTNGSPLH
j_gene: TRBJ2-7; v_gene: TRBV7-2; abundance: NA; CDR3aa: ASSRSGTGSYEQY
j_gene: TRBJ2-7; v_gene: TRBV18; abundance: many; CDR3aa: ASSPRVGGLYEQY
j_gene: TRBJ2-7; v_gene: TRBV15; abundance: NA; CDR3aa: ATSRAGLTYEQY
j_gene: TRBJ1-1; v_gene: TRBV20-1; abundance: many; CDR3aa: SARPGGASEAF
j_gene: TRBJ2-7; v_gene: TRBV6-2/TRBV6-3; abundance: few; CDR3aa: ASTYAFSYEQY
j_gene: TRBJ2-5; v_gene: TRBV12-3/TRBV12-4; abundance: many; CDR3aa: ASRIGPQETQY
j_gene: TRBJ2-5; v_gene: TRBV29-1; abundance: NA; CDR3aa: SVTDRVQETQY
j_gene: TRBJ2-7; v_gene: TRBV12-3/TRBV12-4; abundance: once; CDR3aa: ASSQSGRSFGQY
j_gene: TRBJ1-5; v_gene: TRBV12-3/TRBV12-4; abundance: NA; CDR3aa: ASSFLAPGGYQPQH
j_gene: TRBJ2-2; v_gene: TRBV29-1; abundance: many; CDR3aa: SGFGDSAGELF
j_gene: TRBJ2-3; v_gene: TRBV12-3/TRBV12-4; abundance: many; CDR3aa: ASRPSAGGGNTQY
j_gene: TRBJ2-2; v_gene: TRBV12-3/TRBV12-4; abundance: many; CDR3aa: ASLLHDRDTGELF
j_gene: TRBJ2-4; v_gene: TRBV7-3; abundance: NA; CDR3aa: ASSARSREGKNIQY
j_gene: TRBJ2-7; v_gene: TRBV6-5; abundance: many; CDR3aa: ASRTMVTYEQY